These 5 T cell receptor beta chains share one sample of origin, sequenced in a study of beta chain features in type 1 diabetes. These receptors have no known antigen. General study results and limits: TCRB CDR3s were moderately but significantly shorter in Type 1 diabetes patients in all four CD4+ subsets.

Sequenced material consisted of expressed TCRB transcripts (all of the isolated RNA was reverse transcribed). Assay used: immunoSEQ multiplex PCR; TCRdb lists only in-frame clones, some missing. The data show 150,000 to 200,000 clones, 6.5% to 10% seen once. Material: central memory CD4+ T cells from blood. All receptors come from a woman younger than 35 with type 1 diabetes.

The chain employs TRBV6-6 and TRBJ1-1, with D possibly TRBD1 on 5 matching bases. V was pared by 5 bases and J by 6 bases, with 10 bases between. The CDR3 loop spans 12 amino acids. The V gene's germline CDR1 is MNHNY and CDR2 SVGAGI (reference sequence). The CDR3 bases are TGTGCCAGCAGTCGCAGGGACTCTGAAGCTTTCTTT. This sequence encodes CASSRRDSEAFF.

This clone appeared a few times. CDR3 region: CASGGGQGPGAFF. CDR3 nucleotides: TGTGCCAGCGGCGGGGGACAGGGCCCCGGAGCTTTCTTT. The V gene is TRBV5-6, the J gene TRBJ1-1; TRBD1 agrees at 9 bases. Germline V gene sequence: CDR1 SGHDT, CDR2 YYEEEE. The junction had 11 bases not matched to a gene; V was cut back by 7 bases and J by 10 bases. There are 13 residues in the CDR3.

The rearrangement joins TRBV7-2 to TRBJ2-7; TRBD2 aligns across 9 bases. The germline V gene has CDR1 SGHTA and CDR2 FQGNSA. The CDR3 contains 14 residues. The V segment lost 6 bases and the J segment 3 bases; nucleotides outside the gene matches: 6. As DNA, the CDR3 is TGTGCCAGCAGGCGGGGGGGACAGATCTACGAGCAGTACTTC. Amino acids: CASRRGGQIYEQYF.

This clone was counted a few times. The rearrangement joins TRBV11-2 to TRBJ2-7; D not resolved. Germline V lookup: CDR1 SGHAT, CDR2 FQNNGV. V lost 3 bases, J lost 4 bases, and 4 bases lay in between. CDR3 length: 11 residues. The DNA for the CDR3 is TGTGCCAGCAGCTTTTATTACGAGCAGTACTTC. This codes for CASSFYYEQYF.

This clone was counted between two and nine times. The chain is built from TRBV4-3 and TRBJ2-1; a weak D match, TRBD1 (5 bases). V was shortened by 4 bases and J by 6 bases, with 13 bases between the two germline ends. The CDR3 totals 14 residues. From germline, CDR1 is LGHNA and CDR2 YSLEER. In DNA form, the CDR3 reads TGCGCCAGCAGCCTGGGGCGGTCGCCCAATGAGCAGTTCTTC. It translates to CASSLGRSPNEQFF.